Shown below are 10 T cell receptor beta chains from a single sample sequenced in a study of blood T cell repertoires in COVID-19. Here immunoSEQ multiplex PCR was the method, and the copy in TCRdb shows in-frame clones only, minus some. The profile shows 220,000 or so clones, around 89% of them singletons. Sequences were obtained from PBMCs or T cells enriched from blood (not recorded which). These receptors were collected from a man aged 25 to 40 who had been exposed to COVID-19.

This chain uses TRBV5-1 with TRBJ2-3; D is perhaps TRBD1 (7 bases). The CDR3 loop spans 14 amino acids. Germline V gene data show CDR1 as SGHRS and CDR2 as YFSETQ. Trimming removed 4 bases at V and 5 bases at J, with 14 bases between. Here the CDR3 reads CASSPQGGGDTQYF. DNA for the CDR3: TGCGCCAGCAGCCCCCAGGGGGGAGGAGATACGCAGTATTTT.

The rearrangement uses TRBV19 and TRBJ2-1; possibly TRBD1 for D (6 bases). This CDR3 contains 16 residues. CDR1 and CDR2 (germline): LNHDA, SQIVND (reference sequence). V lost 5 bases and J lost 0, with 14 bases in between. The CDR3 nucleotides read TGTGCCAGTAGTGCTTTCCAGGGGAGCTCCTACAATGAGCAGTTCTTC. This encodes CASSAFQGSSYNEQFF.

This sequence joins TRBV29-1 and TRBJ2-7, with 9 bases fitting TRBD1. V gave up 4 bases and J gave up 3 bases; unmatched junction bases: 7. Germline V gives CDR1 SQVTM, CDR2 ANQGSEA. The CDR3 covers 14 residues. DNA for the CDR3: TGCAGCGTTGTCTCGCCGGGACAGGGCTACGAGCAGTACTTC. Its protein product is CSVVSPGQGYEQYF.

This sequence joins TRBV5-1 and TRBJ2-7; a possible D gene is TRBD2 (5 bases). The length of the CDR3 is 14 residues. The germline V gene encodes CDR1 SGHRS and CDR2 YFSETQ. The germline V and J ends were trimmed by 4 bases and 3 bases, with 14 bases remaining between them. The DNA for the CDR3 is TGCGCCAGCAGCCCCCAGGTCGGGGTCTACGAGCAGTACTTC. Translated: CASSPQVGVYEQYF.

The V gene is TRBV27, the J gene TRBJ1-2; TRBD1 might be the D (5 bases). Germline assignment: CDR1 MNHEY and CDR2 SMNVEV (reference sequence). There are 13 residues in the CDR3. Trimming took 3 bases from V and 6 from J, leaving 11 bases between them. Here the CDR3 reads CASSFPGGDGYTF. For the CDR3, the DNA is TGTGCCAGCAGTTTCCCCGGAGGGGATGGCTACACCTTC.

This chain connects TRBV6-2 or TRBV6-3 to TRBJ2-7, with D maybe TRBD2 (5 bases). This CDR3 has 12 residues. Looked up from germline, CDR1 is MNHEY and CDR2 is SVGEGT. V lost 5 bases and J 4 bases, leaving 9 bases between the germline ends. CDR3 residues: CASSETGYEQYF. The CDR3 DNA follows: TGTGCCAGCAGTGAGACGGGGTACGAGCAGTACTTC.

V and J are TRBV3-1 (or the pseudogene TRBV3-2) and TRBJ1-1; a weak D match, TRBD1 (6 bases). This CDR3 has 17 residues. Germline CDR1 and CDR2: LGHDT and YNNKEL (reference sequence). V was shortened by 4 bases and J by 5 bases, with 23 bases between the two germline ends. The CDR3 bases are TGTGCCAGCAGCCCTATGAAAACAGGGACCCTTGAAACTGAAGCTTTCTTT. It specifies CASSPMKTGTLETEAFF.

The genes are TRBV9 and TRBJ2-3; TRBD2 might be the D (6 bases). With 0 bases removed from V and 2 bases from J, the gap between germline ends came to 7 bases. The germline V gene encodes CDR1 SGDLS and CDR2 YYNGEE. The CDR3 runs to 14 residues. CDR3 in amino acids: CASSVVADTDTQYF. DNA of the CDR3: TGTGCCAGCAGCGTAGTAGCGGACACAGATACGCAGTATTTT.

V and J are TRBV4-1 and TRBJ1-2, with unresolved D. The CDR3 runs 11 residues. Germline CDR1 is MGHRA and CDR2 is YSYEKL. The V and J ends lost 0 bases and 7 bases respectively, with 3 bases between them. The CDR3 DNA is TGCGCCAGCAGCCAAGAAGCTGGCTACACCTTC. This sequence encodes CASSQEAGYTF.

V is TRBV3-1 (or the pseudogene TRBV3-2) and J is TRBJ2-1, with D possibly matching TRBD2 (7 bases). Looked up from germline, CDR1 is LGHDT and CDR2 is YNNKEL (reference sequence). The CDR3 covers 11 residues. Trimming cost V 1 base and J 14 bases, with 9 bases left between them. The CDR3: CASSQGGGEFF. The CDR3 DNA is TGTGCCAGCAGCCAAGGAGGGGGGGAGTTCTTC.